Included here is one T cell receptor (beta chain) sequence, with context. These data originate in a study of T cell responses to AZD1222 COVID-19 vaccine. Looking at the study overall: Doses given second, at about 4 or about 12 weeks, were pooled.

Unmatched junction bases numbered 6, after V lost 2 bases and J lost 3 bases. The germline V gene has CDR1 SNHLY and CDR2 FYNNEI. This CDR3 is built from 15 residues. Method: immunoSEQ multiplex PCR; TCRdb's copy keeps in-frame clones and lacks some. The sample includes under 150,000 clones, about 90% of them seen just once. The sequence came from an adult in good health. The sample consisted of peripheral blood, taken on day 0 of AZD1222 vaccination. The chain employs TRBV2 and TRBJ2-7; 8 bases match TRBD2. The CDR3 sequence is CASSEYGLAGYEQYF. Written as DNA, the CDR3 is TGTGCCAGCAGTGAATATGGGCTAGCGGGCTACGAGCAGTACTTC.